The 16 T cell receptor beta chains reported below all come from one sample, sequenced in a study of blood T cell repertoires in COVID-19 (dated by TCRdb to the early 2020s). Library method: the immunoSEQ multiplex PCR assay. Sourced from immuneACCESS, this table was stored by TCRdb with only in-frame sequences that have V and J called. A share of the clones is absent; for the studies checked, an unresolved V gene accounts for under half, and the remainder has no known explanation. For this sample there are 84,000 or so clones; about 83% appear just once. The ten largest clones capture 6.3% of the sample. Material for sequencing was peripheral blood. The receptor set was obtained from a man aged 70-80 years with COVID-19, enrolled during active disease.

The chain has TRBV5-5 and TRBJ1-2, with D perhaps matching TRBD1 (5 bases). This CDR3 is built from 14 residues. Trimming took off 0 bases at V and 4 bases at J, with 10 bases between the two ends. Germline V gives CDR1 SGHKS, CDR2 YYEKEE (reference sequence). CDR3 bases: TGTGCCAGCAGCTTGGCCCCAGGGCCCTATGGCTACACCTTC. It yields the protein CASSLAPGPYGYTF.

The V gene is TRBV7-9, the J gene TRBJ2-1, with 11 bases that match TRBD2. The J segment lost 4 bases and the V segment lost 7 bases, leaving 6 bases of the junction unmatched. Per the germline V gene, CDR1 is SEHNR and CDR2 is FQNEAQ (reference sequence). This CDR3 has 15 residues. The CDR3 spells CASKPGLAEYNEQFF. The CDR3 nucleotides are TGTGCCAGCAAACCGGGACTAGCGGAGTACAATGAGCAGTTCTTC.

V gene TRBV10-3 combines with J gene TRBJ2-3; TRBD2 agrees at 9 bases. Germline CDR1 reads ENHRY; CDR2 reads SYGVKD. This CDR3 comprises 16 residues. With V trimmed by 4 bases and J by 4 bases, 9 bases remained unmatched. The CDR3 loop is CAISGASGRSPDTQYF. Here the CDR3 DNA reads TGTGCCATCAGTGGGGCGAGCGGGAGGTCCCCAGATACGCAGTATTTT.

The CDR3 spells CASSLGTAFNSPLHF. In DNA form, the CDR3 reads TGTGCCAGCAGCCTCGGGACAGCTTTTAATTCACCCCTCCACTTT. The gene calls are TRBV6-5 and TRBJ1-6; 7 nucleotides match TRBD1. Germline lookup yields CDR1 MNHEY and CDR2 SVGAGI. The junction had 8 bases not matched to a gene; V was cut back by 6 bases and J by 6 bases. This CDR3 has 15 amino acids.

The rearrangement joins TRBV24-1 to TRBJ1-2; D ambiguous. This CDR3 region has 14 residues. V gave up 5 bases and J gave up 2 bases, with 11 bases separating them. Germline assignment: CDR1 KGHDR and CDR2 SFDVKD. The CDR3 is CATSGYDKNYGYTF. The CDR3 bases are TGTGCCACCAGTGGCTATGACAAGAACTATGGCTACACCTTC.

V and J are TRBV28 and TRBJ1-1; D is perhaps TRBD1 (6 bases). Between the trimmed V and J ends, which lost 7 bases and 0 bases, there was a span of 15 bases. Germline assignment: CDR1 MDHEN and CDR2 SYDVKM. There are 15 residues in the CDR3. The CDR3 sequence is CASTAKQGLNTEAFF. The CDR3 region has the DNA TGTGCCAGCACCGCGAAACAGGGACTGAACACTGAAGCTTTCTTT.

The V and J genes are TRBV28 and TRBJ2-1; 8 nucleotides match TRBD2. This CDR3 spans 14 amino acids. Germline V gene sequence: CDR1 MDHEN, CDR2 SYDVKM. The trim removed 7 bases at V and 5 bases at J, leaving 7 bases unmatched. The CDR3, as DNA: TGTGCCAGCAAAATAGCGGGGCTCCACAATGAGCAGTTCTTC. Translated, it gives CASKIAGLHNEQFF.

As DNA, the CDR3 is TGCGCCAGCAGCTTGGGGTTGGCCACAACAAGTACAGCAGCTTTCTTT. Protein: CASSLGLATTSTAAFF. The chain combines TRBV5-1 with TRBJ1-1; D is unresolved. CDR3 length: 16 amino acids. Germline CDR1 is SGHRS and CDR2 is YFSETQ. V shed 0 bases and J shed 10 bases, with 22 bases lying between them.

The chain carries TRBV10-3 and TRBJ1-1, with 7 bases identical to TRBD1. J gave up 0 bases and V 3 bases, and 10 bases lay outside the gene matches. Germline CDR1 is ENHRY and CDR2 is SYGVKD. The CDR3 sequence is 17 residues long. The DNA of the CDR3 is TGTGCCATCAGTGATAGGGACAGACGGATTCTGAACACTGAAGCTTTCTTT. Amino acids: CAISDRDRRILNTEAFF.

There are a few counts of this clone. The J gene is TRBJ2-7, the V gene TRBV12-3 or TRBV12-4, with no clear D. The CDR3 contains 11 residues. Trimming left V 6 bases short and J 4 bases short, with 7 bases between. This CDR3 reads CASSAGYEQYF. CDR3 bases: TGTGCCAGCAGCGCCGGGTACGAGCAGTACTTC.

A word on this clone: At the DNA level, this CDR3 is encoded by other sequences in the same sample as well. The rearrangement joins TRBV30 to TRBJ1-1; a possible D gene is TRBD1 (6 bases). The length of the CDR3 is 13 residues. V was clipped by 3 bases and J by 1 base, with 9 bases between them. Germline lookup yields CDR1 GTSNPN and CDR2 SVGIG (reference sequence). The chain's CDR3 is CAWSGQQNTEAFF. In DNA form, the CDR3 reads TGTGCCTGGAGCGGACAGCAGAACACTGAAGCTTTCTTT.

The gene calls are TRBV19 and TRBJ1-2; TRBD1 matches 8 bases. The germline V gene has CDR1 LNHDA and CDR2 SQIVND (reference sequence). After removal of 4 bases from V and 4 bases from J, the junction contained 8 bases not matched to a gene. The CDR3 has 15 residues. The CDR3 spells CASSTTGAMFYGYTF. Here the CDR3 DNA reads TGTGCCAGTAGTACGACAGGGGCTATGTTCTATGGCTACACCTTC.

The chain joins TRBV19 to TRBJ1-2, with D uncertain. The CDR3 is made up of 12 amino acids. Trimming took off 5 bases at V and 8 bases at J, with 12 bases between the two ends. Germline V gene sequence: CDR1 LNHDA, CDR2 SQIVND (reference sequence). DNA for the CDR3: TGTGCCAGTAGTTTTGAGGGTGGCGGCTACACCTTC. Translating gives CASSFEGGGYTF.

This clone was picked up a small number of times. The chain combines TRBV3-1 (or the pseudogene TRBV3-2) with TRBJ2-3, with D maybe TRBD1 (6 bases). The V gene lost 1 base and the J gene lost 6 bases, with 11 bases spanning the gap. CDR1 and CDR2 from the germline V gene are LGHDT and YNNKEL (reference sequence). CDR3 size: 14 residues. CDR3 in DNA: TGTGCCAGCAGCCAAGTACCAGGGGATGATACGCAGTATTTT. This codes for CASSQVPGDDTQYF.

The chain employs TRBV9 and TRBJ2-6; 9 bases align to TRBD1. There are 18 residues in the CDR3. The germline gives CDR1 SGDLS, CDR2 YYNGEE. J gave up 2 bases and V 3 bases, and 9 bases lay outside the gene matches. The CDR3 spells CASSATGGQSAGANVLTF. CDR3 in DNA: TGTGCCAGCAGCGCGACAGGGGGACAGTCTGCTGGGGCCAACGTCCTGACTTTC. Using reference TRBV9 and TRBJ2-6 for the parts outside the CDR3, the full variable domain is DSGVTQTPKHLITATGQRVTLRCSPRSGDLSVYWYQQSLDQGLQFLIQYYNGEERAKGNILERFSAQQFPDLHSELNLSSLELGDSALYFCASSATGGQSAGANVLTFGAGSRLTVL.

The chain combines TRBV11-2 with TRBJ1-1; weak D call: TRBD1 (6 bases). The CDR3 has 15 residues. From germline, CDR1 is SGHAT and CDR2 FQNNGV. Between the trimmed V and J ends, which lost 4 bases and 4 bases, there was a span of 16 bases. CDR3 coding DNA: TGTGCCAGCAGCTCTGGACAGTTCGCCGGCACTGAAGCTTTCTTT. This translates into CASSSGQFAGTEAFF. Full variable domain (outside the CDR3, taken from reference TRBV11-2 and TRBJ1-1): EAGVAQSPRYKIIEKRQSVAFWCNPISGHATLYWYQQILGQGPKLLIQFQNNGVVDDSQLPKDRFSAERLKGVDSTLKIQPAKLEDSAVYLCASSSGQFAGTEAFFGQGTRLTVV.